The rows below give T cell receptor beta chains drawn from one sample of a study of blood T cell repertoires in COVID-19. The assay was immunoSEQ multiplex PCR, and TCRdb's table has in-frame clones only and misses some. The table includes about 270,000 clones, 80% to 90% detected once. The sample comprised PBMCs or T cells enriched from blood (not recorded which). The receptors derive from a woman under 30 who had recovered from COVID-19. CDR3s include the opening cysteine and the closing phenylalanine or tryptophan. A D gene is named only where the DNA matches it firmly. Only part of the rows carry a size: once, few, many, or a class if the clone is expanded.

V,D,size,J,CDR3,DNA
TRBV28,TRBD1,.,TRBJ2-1,CASSQPWDSDSYNEQFF,TGTGCCAGCAGTCAACCTTGGGACAGCGATTCCTACAATGAGCAGTTCTTC
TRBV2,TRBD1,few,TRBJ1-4,CASSARDRGEKLFF,TGTGCCAGCAGTGCGAGGGACAGGGGTGAAAAACTGTTTTTT
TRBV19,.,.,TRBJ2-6,CASSVRPGSGANVLTF,TGTGCCAGTAGTGTAAGACCGGGCTCTGGGGCCAACGTCCTGACTTTC
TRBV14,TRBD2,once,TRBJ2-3,CASSQLPSGGLPSTDTQYF,TGTGCCAGCAGCCAACTTCCTAGCGGGGGGCTACCTAGCACAGATACGCAGTATTTT
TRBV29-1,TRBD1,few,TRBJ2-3,CSVPYDGQGADTDTQYF,TGCAGCGTTCCTTATGACGGACAGGGGGCGGACACAGATACGCAGTATTTT
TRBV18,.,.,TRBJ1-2,CASSPPNYGYTF,TGTGCCAGCTCACCACCCAATTATGGCTACACCTTC
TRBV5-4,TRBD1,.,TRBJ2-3,CASSSTGPYTQYF,TGTGCCAGCAGTTCGACAGGGCCTTATACGCAGTATTTT
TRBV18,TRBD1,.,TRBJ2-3,CASSSDRVEADTQYF,TGTGCCAGCTCATCAGACAGGGTCGAAGCAGATACGCAGTATTTT
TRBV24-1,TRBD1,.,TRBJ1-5,CATSDGGQGRGNQPQHF,TGTGCCACCAGTGATGGGGGACAGGGGAGGGGCAATCAGCCCCAGCATTTT
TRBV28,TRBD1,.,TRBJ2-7,CASRPLGQETYEQYF,TGTGCCAGCAGGCCGTTGGGACAGGAGACCTACGAGCAGTACTTC
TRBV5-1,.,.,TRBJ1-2,CASPIGGNYGYTF,TGCGCCAGCCCTATAGGGGGAAACTATGGCTACACCTTC
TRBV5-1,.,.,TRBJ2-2,CASSLAGGPAGELFF,TGCGCCAGCAGCTTGGCCGGGGGGCCGGCCGGGGAGCTGTTTTTT
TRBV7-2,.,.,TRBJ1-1,CASTPGQGSTEAFF,TGTGCCAGCACCCCGGGCCAGGGGAGCACTGAAGCTTTCTTT
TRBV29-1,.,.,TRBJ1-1,CSVLDRTNTEAFF,TGCAGCGTATTGGACAGAACGAACACTGAAGCTTTCTTT
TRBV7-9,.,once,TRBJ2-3,CASRTARRSDTQYF,TGTGCCAGCAGGACAGCGAGGAGATCAGATACGCAGTATTTT
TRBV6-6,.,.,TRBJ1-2,CASSSRSGNYGYTF,TGTGCCAGCAGCTCCCGGAGCGGAAACTATGGCTACACCTTC
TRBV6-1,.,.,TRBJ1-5,CASSEFGSGGQPQHF,TGTGCCAGCAGTGAATTCGGCAGCGGCGGTCAGCCCCAGCATTTT
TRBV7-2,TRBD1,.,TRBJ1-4,CASSFGTGTANEKLFF,TGTGCCAGCAGCTTCGGGACAGGGACAGCTAATGAAAAACTGTTTTTT
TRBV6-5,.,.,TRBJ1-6,CASSYRSHSPLHF,TGTGCCAGCAGTTACCGGTCTCATTCACCCCTCCACTTT
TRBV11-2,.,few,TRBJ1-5,CASIERGMLLEHQPQHF,TGTGCCAGCATAGAGAGGGGGATGCTTCTTGAGCATCAGCCCCAGCATTTT
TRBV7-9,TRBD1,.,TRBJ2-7,CASSPGWGQGLKYEQYF,TGTGCCAGCAGCCCCGGATGGGGACAGGGGTTGAAGTACGAGCAGTACTTC
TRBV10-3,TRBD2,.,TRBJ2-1,CAINGGGAEEQFF,TGTGCCATCAACGGCGGGGGGGCAGAGGAGCAGTTCTTC
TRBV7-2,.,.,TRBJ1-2,CASSLGFGRGNYGYTF,TGTGCCAGCAGCTTAGGTTTCGGGAGGGGCAACTATGGCTACACCTTC
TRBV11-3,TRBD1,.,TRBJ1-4,CASSSGRGREKLFF,TGTGCCAGCAGCTCAGGCAGGGGGAGGGAAAAACTGTTTTTT
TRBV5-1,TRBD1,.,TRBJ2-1,CASSLGQGRYNEQFF,TGCGCCAGCAGCTTGGGACAGGGGCGTTACAATGAGCAGTTCTTC
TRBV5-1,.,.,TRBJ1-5,CASSPEDFSNQPQHF,TGCGCCAGCAGCCCAGAGGACTTTAGCAATCAGCCCCAGCATTTT
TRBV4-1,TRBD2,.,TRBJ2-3,CASSQVSGVGSTDTQYF,TGCGCCAGCAGCCAAGTAAGCGGGGTGGGAAGCACAGATACGCAGTATTTT
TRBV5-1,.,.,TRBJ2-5,CASRWFGREAGETQYF,TGCGCCAGCAGGTGGTTCGGCAGGGAGGCGGGAGAGACCCAGTACTTC
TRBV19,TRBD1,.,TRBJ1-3,CASNPPGQPNSSGNTIYF,TGTGCCAGTAATCCCCCGGGACAGCCAAACTCCTCTGGAAACACCATATATTTT
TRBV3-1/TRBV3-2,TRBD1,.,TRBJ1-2,CASSAGTGRGYTF,TGTGCCAGCAGCGCCGGGACAGGGAGAGGCTACACCTTC
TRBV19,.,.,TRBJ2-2,CASSMWRGLTAGELFF,TGTGCCAGTAGTATGTGGAGGGGGCTTACAGCCGGGGAGCTGTTTTTT
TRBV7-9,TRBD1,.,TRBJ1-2,CASSPELRPTGDIYGYTF,TGTGCCAGCAGCCCCGAGTTGAGGCCGACAGGGGACATCTATGGCTACACCTTC
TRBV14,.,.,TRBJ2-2,CASSQGQSNTGELFF,TGTGCCAGCAGCCAAGGACAGTCGAACACCGGGGAGCTGTTTTTT
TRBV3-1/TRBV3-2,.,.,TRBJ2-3,CASSLNEFPGTQYF,TGTGCCAGCAGCCTCAATGAGTTTCCAGGTACGCAGTATTTT
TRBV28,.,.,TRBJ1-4,CATDHRSNEKLFF,TGTGCCACCGATCACAGATCTAATGAAAAACTGTTTTTT
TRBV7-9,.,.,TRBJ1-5,CASDEGAHSNQPQHF,TGTGCCAGCGACGAAGGGGCCCATAGCAATCAGCCCCAGCATTTT
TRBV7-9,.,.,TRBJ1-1,CASSPGTLHTEAFF,TGTGCCAGCAGCCCCGGGACTTTGCATACTGAAGCTTTCTTT
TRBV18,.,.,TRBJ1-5,CASSPRVGNQPQHF,TGTGCCAGCTCACCGCGGGTTGGGAATCAGCCCCAGCATTTT
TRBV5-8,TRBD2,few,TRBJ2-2,CASSPGTSVPGELFF,TGTGCCAGCAGCCCCGGGACTAGCGTCCCCGGGGAGCTGTTTTTT
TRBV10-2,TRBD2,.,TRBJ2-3,CASSEGIGGASDTQYF,TGCGCCAGCAGTGAGGGCATCGGGGGGGCCTCAGATACGCAGTATTTT
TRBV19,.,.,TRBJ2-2,CASSIDLLRENTGELFF,TGTGCCAGTAGTATAGATCTATTGCGGGAGAACACCGGGGAGCTGTTTTTT
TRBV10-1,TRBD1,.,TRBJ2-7,CASSRTGPLSYEQYF,TGCGCCAGCAGCCGGACAGGTCCCCTATCCTACGAGCAGTACTTC
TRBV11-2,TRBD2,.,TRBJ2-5,CASRPGGGLKETQYF,TGTGCCAGCAGACCCGGGGGGGGCTTAAAAGAGACCCAGTACTTC
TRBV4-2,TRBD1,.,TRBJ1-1,CASSQRPGTGRTEAFF,TGTGCCAGCAGCCAAAGGCCCGGGACAGGGCGCACTGAAGCTTTCTTT
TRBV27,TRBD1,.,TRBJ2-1,CASSSGTGMGNNEQFF,TGTGCCAGCAGTTCCGGGACAGGGATGGGGAACAATGAGCAGTTCTTC
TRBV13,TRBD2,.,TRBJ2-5,CASSFTSSGGVQETQYF,TGTGCCAGCAGCTTCACCTCTAGCGGGGGGGTTCAAGAGACCCAGTACTTC
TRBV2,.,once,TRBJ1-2,CASRNDGGYGYTF,TGTGCCAGCCGCAATGACGGGGGCTATGGCTACACCTTC
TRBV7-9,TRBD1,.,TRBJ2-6,CASSLVRQGVSGANVLTF,TGTGCCAGCAGCTTAGTACGGCAGGGGGTATCTGGGGCCAACGTCCTGACTTTC
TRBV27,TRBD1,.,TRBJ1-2,CASSRQGAGNYGYTF,TGTGCCAGCAGTAGACAGGGGGCGGGTAACTATGGCTACACCTTC
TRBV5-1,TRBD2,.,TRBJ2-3,CASSPAFGLAGTEDTQYF,TGCGCCAGCAGCCCAGCTTTCGGACTAGCGGGGACCGAGGATACGCAGTATTTT